One and the same sample provided the 31 T cell receptor beta chains below, sequenced in a study of regulatory and conventional T cells in RAG deficiency (dated by TCRdb to 2016 to 2017). Library preparation employed the immunoSEQ multiplex PCR assay. The table was pulled from immuneACCESS by TCRdb, which kept in-frame rearrangements only. Such tables lose some clones; where checked, under half of the loss comes from unresolved V genes, and the rest has no known cause. The sample contains just over 30,000 clones, roughly 96% of them found a single time. 0.35% of the sample is taken by the ten largest. Before genomic DNA extraction, conventional CD4+ T cells were isolated from blood as CD25-low CD127-high cells. These same records also appear under a second study, on regulatory T cells. As that second study puts it: The multiplex PCR used 52 forward TRBV primers and 13 reverse TRBJ primers, with assay-based and computational corrections for amplification bias.

Specimen: CD25- CD4+ T cells sorted from blood. The receptors shown here come from a human donor in good health.

The chain couples TRBV6-5 to TRBJ2-7; TRBD1 matches at 8 bases. Trimming cost V 5 bases and J 4 bases; bases outside gene matches: 4. The CDR3 is 13 residues long. The germline CDR1 and CDR2 sequences are MNHEY and SVGAGI. Here the CDR3 reads CASSTDREYEQYF. In DNA, the CDR3 is TGTGCCAGCAGTACGGACAGGGAGTACGAGCAGTACTTC.

This clone was counted a single time. The CDR3 bases are TGTGCCAGCAGCTCCGCAGGGGGACCAGATACGCAGTATTTT. Translated: CASSSAGGPDTQYF. The rearrangement links TRBV5-4 to TRBJ2-3; 7 bases align to TRBD1. V was clipped by 3 bases and J by 4 bases; unmatched bases: 5. The CDR3 totals 14 residues. CDR1 SGHNT and CDR2 YYREEE come from the germline V gene (reference sequence). Combining the CDR3 with reference TRBV5-4 and TRBJ2-3 gives the whole variable domain ETGVTQSPTHLIKTRGQQVTLRCSSQSGHNTVSWYQQALGQGPQFIFQYYREEENGRGNFPPRFSGLQFPNYSSELNVNALELDDSALYLCASSSAGGPDTQYFGPGTRLTVL.

This clone appeared a single time. CDR3 in amino acids: CASSLDRQKTGNTIYF. CDR3 nucleotides: TGTGCCAGCAGCTTAGATCGACAGAAGACTGGAAACACCATATATTTT. The chain recombines TRBV7-2 with TRBJ1-3, with TRBD1 as a possible D gene (5 bases). The CDR3 is 16 amino acids. From germline, CDR1 is SGHTA and CDR2 FQGNSA. Trimming shortened V by 1 base and J by 2 bases, and 12 bases separated the two germline ends. The full variable domain, in which reference TRBV7-2 and TRBJ1-3 provide the parts outside the CDR3, is GAGVSQSPSNKVTEKGKDVELRCDPISGHTALYWYRQSLGQGLEFLIYFQGNSAPDKSGLPSDRFSAERTGGSVSTLTIQRTQQEDSAVYLCASSLDRQKTGNTIYFGEGSWLTVV.

This chain connects TRBV4-2 to TRBJ2-7, with 12 bases lining up with TRBD2. Losses at the gene ends were 1 base for V and 5 bases for J; bases not matched to a gene: 12. Germline values: CDR1 LGHNA, CDR2 YNFKEQ. There are 18 residues in the CDR3. The CDR3 here is CASSQVSSSGRARNEQYF. CDR3 sequence (DNA): TGTGCCAGCAGCCAAGTCTCGTCTAGCGGGAGGGCGAGGAACGAGCAGTACTTC.

The V call is TRBV28, the J call TRBJ1-5; D may be TRBD1 (6 bases). Germline CDR1 reads MDHEN; CDR2 reads SYDVKM. The CDR3 length is 14 residues. V lost 3 bases to trimming and J lost 1 base, with 7 bases between them. This chain's CDR3 is CASSLRGSNQPQHF. CDR3 sequence (DNA): TGTGCCAGCAGTTTGAGGGGGAGCAATCAGCCCCAGCATTTT.

The CDR3, as DNA: TGTGCCAGCAGCCAAGATCACAGGGGAGCTGGGGGGACCCAGTACTTC. Protein sequence: CASSQDHRGAGGTQYF. The chain uses TRBV4-2 and TRBJ2-5; 7 nucleotides line up with TRBD1. V shed 0 bases and J 7 bases; nucleotides not matched to a gene: 11. This CDR3 has 16 amino acids. Germline CDR1 and CDR2: LGHNA and YNFKEQ.

The J gene is TRBJ1-1, the V gene TRBV20-1; D is unclear. The length of the CDR3 is 11 residues. V was trimmed by 6 bases and J by 6 bases, leaving 11 bases between them. Germline values: CDR1 DFQATT, CDR2 SNEGSKA (reference sequence). CDR3 protein: CSAFGPAEAFF. Here the CDR3 DNA reads TGCAGTGCCTTTGGGCCGGCTGAAGCTTTCTTT.

In DNA, the CDR3 is TGTGCCAGCTCACCGCGGGGGGAAGAGACCCAGTACTTC. Translated: CASSPRGEETQYF. J is TRBJ2-5 and V is TRBV18; TRBD2 matches 8 bases. Germline V CDR1 and CDR2: KGHSH, LQKENI. The CDR3 spans 13 residues. Unmatched junction bases numbered 0, after V lost 3 bases and J lost 3 bases. Looking up the rest from reference TRBV18 and TRBJ2-5 gives the full variable domain: NAGVMQNPRHLVRRRGQEARLRCSPMKGHSHVYWYRQLPEEGLKFMVYLQKENIIDESGMPKERFSAEFPKEGPSILRIQQVVRGDSAAYFCASSPRGEETQYFGPGTRLLVL.

This clone appeared once. The chain uses TRBV5-6 and TRBJ2-2; TRBD1 matches 10 bases. The CDR3 sequence is 16 residues long. J gave up 3 bases and V 2 bases, and 4 bases lay outside the gene matches. The germline gives CDR1 SGHDT, CDR2 YYEEEE. The CDR3 sequence is CASSLDRGRDTGELFF. The CDR3 DNA is TGTGCCAGCAGCTTAGACAGGGGGCGAGACACCGGGGAGCTGTTTTTT.

The chain employs TRBV25-1 and TRBJ2-5; 8 nucleotides align to TRBD1. The CDR3 is 16 residues long. V shed 4 bases and J 0 bases; nucleotides not matched to a gene: 7. The germline V gene encodes CDR1 MGHDK and CDR2 SYGVNS. The CDR3 here is CASSVDRGQYQETQYF. In DNA, the CDR3 is TGTGCCAGCAGTGTTGACAGGGGCCAGTACCAAGAGACCCAGTACTTC. Full variable domain (rest looked up from reference TRBV25-1 and TRBJ2-5): EADIYQTPRYLVIGTGKKITLECSQTMGHDKMYWYQQDPGMELHLIHYSYGVNSTEKGDLSSESTVSRIRTEHFPLTLESARPSHTSQYLCASSVDRGQYQETQYFGPGTRLLVL.

The chain combines TRBV19 with TRBJ2-2; D gene unclear. The length of the CDR3 is 16 residues. Looked up from germline, CDR1 is LNHDA and CDR2 is SQIVND (reference sequence). V lost 7 bases, J lost 1 base, and 16 bases lay in between. CDR3: CASTSKRQQNTGELFF. The CDR3 region has the DNA TGTGCCAGTACCTCAAAGAGGCAGCAGAACACCGGGGAGCTGTTTTTT.

The chain carries TRBV30 and TRBJ1-5; D is possibly TRBD1 (5 bases). Trimming stripped 0 bases from V and 4 bases from J, with 13 bases between. Germline V gives CDR1 GTSNPN, CDR2 SVGIG (reference sequence). The CDR3 covers 15 residues. The CDR3 DNA sequence: TGTGCCTGGAGTGTAGGGGTAGTCCAAAATCAGCCCCAGCATTTT. Translating gives CAWSVGVVQNQPQHF.

This rearrangement joins TRBV5-1 to TRBJ2-5, with 9 bases aligning to TRBD1. This CDR3 contains 16 residues. Germline CDR1 and CDR2: SGHRS and YFSETQ. After removal of 4 bases from V and 3 bases from J, the junction contained 10 bases not matched to a gene. The CDR3 here is CASSPTGTGYKETQYF. CDR3 in DNA: TGCGCCAGCAGCCCTACCGGGACAGGGTATAAAGAGACCCAGTACTTC.

The chain employs TRBV7-9 and TRBJ1-5, with D maybe TRBD1 (6 bases). Germline lookup yields CDR1 SEHNR and CDR2 FQNEAQ (reference sequence). V gave up 0 bases and J gave up 3 bases, with 9 bases separating them. CDR3 size: 15 residues. The CDR3 bases are TGTGCCAGCAGCTTAGCGGGGGCGAACAATCAGCCCCAGCATTTT. As protein: CASSLAGANNQPQHF.

As concerns this clone: The junction does not match germline at one end; this may be a read error. The gene calls are TRBV6-1 and TRBJ2-7; D may be TRBD2 (6 bases). Germline CDR1 reads MNHNS; CDR2 reads SASEGT. The length of the CDR3 is 13 residues. Here the CDR3 reads CASGGTVPTLGAF. The DNA of the CDR3 is TGTGCCAGCGGCGGGACGGTACCGACCCTTGGCGCTTTC.

This clone occurred once. J is TRBJ1-2 and V is TRBV6-5, with a weak D call TRBD1 (6 bases). The V gene lost 6 bases and the J gene lost 7 bases, with 12 bases spanning the gap. Germline V gene data show CDR1 as MNHEY and CDR2 as SVGAGI. The CDR3 length is 12 residues. For the CDR3, the DNA is TGTGCCAGCAGCAGGGACACTGGTGGCTACACCTTC. Its translation is CASSRDTGGYTF.

The CDR3 nucleotides are TGTGCCAGCAGGCACGGGGGGGACAGGGGCTCAGGGCAGCCCCAGCATTTT. Encoded protein: CASRHGGDRGSGQPQHF. This rearrangement joins TRBV5-6 to TRBJ1-5, with 10 bases fitting TRBD1. The CDR3 contains 17 residues. Trimming took 5 bases from V and 7 from J; bases not matched to a gene: 15. CDR1 is SGHDT and CDR2 is YYEEEE in the germline V gene.

The chain carries TRBV6-6 and TRBJ1-5; D not resolved. The CDR3 runs 15 residues. V lost 0 bases to trimming and J lost 0 bases, with 6 bases between them. Germline values: CDR1 MNHNY, CDR2 SVGAGI (reference sequence). Written as DNA, the CDR3 is TGTGCCAGCAGTTACTCGAGAGGTAGCAATCAGCCCCAGCATTTT. This gives the protein CASSYSRGSNQPQHF.

The chain uses TRBV6-5 and TRBJ2-3, with TRBD1 identical over 8 bases. This CDR3 is built from 16 residues. Per the germline V gene, CDR1 is MNHEY and CDR2 is SVGAGI. V dropped 0 bases and J dropped 6; count of bases not matched to a gene: 8. The CDR3 DNA reads as TGTGCCAGCAGTTACTCCGGGCAGGGGGCAGGTGATACGCAGTATTTT. It translates to CASSYSGQGAGDTQYF.

V gene TRBV5-1 combines with J gene TRBJ1-1; possible D gene TRBD1, 5 bases. V dropped 2 bases and J dropped 0 bases, with 11 bases sitting between them. The CDR3 runs to 15 residues. The germline CDR1 and CDR2 sequences are SGHRS and YFSETQ. CDR3 nucleotides: TGCGCCAGCAGCTTACACAGGACCATGAACACTGAAGCTTTCTTT. It is translated as CASSLHRTMNTEAFF.

In DNA form, the CDR3 reads TGTGCCAGCAGCGTGAACAGCAAACTTCCCTATGGCTACACCTTC. This translates into CASSVNSKLPYGYTF. The chain employs TRBV9 and TRBJ1-2; the D is unclear. Germline CDR1 is SGDLS and CDR2 is YYNGEE. V gave up 2 bases and J gave up 4 bases, with 15 bases separating them. CDR3 size: 15 residues.

The chain links TRBV12-5 to TRBJ1-2; 8 bases match TRBD1. The germline CDR1 and CDR2 sequences are LGHNT and FRNRAP. The CDR3 length is 18 residues. The trim removed 0 bases at V and 4 bases at J, leaving 13 bases unmatched. The CDR3 spells CASGLVETGATLGYGYTF. CDR3 nucleotide sequence: TGTGCTAGTGGTTTGGTAGAGACAGGGGCCACTCTAGGCTATGGCTACACCTTC.

About this clone itself: One junction end does not reproduce the germline sequence, and a read error may be involved. The J gene is TRBJ2-1, the V gene TRBV11-3; 7 bases line up with TRBD1. In germline, CDR1 is SGHNT, CDR2 YENEEA. The CDR3 extends over 15 amino acids. CDR3 sequence (DNA): TGTGCCAGCAGCTTAGGGCAGGGGGTAGGGAATGAGCAATTCTTC. It codes for CASSLGQGVGNEQFF.

This rearrangement joins TRBV7-2 to TRBJ1-2, with 9 bases fitting TRBD1. J was trimmed by 0 bases and V by 4 bases; bases with no gene match: 12. The CDR3 consists of 18 residues. Germline assignment: CDR1 SGHTA and CDR2 FQGNSA. The CDR3 region is CASSSPTGGRESNYGYTF. CDR3 sequence (DNA): TGTGCCAGCAGCTCACCAACAGGGGGCCGGGAGTCTAACTATGGCTACACCTTC.

The V call is TRBV7-2, the J call TRBJ1-1; TRBD1 matches 9 bases. The CDR3 is 16 residues long. After removal of 6 bases from V and 1 base from J, the junction contained 9 bases not matched to a gene. CDR1 and CDR2 from the germline V gene are SGHTA and FQGNSA. The CDR3 coding sequence is TGTGCCAGCAGGGACAGGGGTTCTGGAGAGAACACTGAAGCTTTCTTT. It codes for CASRDRGSGENTEAFF.

The rearrangement links TRBV5-1 to TRBJ2-3; 11 bases match TRBD2. V lost 0 bases to trimming and J lost 4 bases; unmatched junction nucleotides: 1. The CDR3 is 15 residues long. Germline V gives CDR1 SGHRS, CDR2 YFSETQ. Here the CDR3 reads CASSLGLAGSDTQYF. Written as DNA, the CDR3 is TGCGCCAGCAGCTTGGGACTAGCGGGGTCAGATACGCAGTATTTT.

The chain joins TRBV18 to TRBJ1-1, with D uncertain. Germline CDR1 and CDR2: KGHSH and LQKENI. V shed 2 bases and J shed 3 bases, with 16 bases lying between them. The CDR3 is 16 amino acids. The CDR3 loop reads CASSPARNSGDTEAFF. The DNA of the CDR3 is TGTGCCAGCTCACCAGCCCGAAATTCCGGGGACACTGAAGCTTTCTTT.

The rearrangement joins TRBV9 to TRBJ2-1, with 9 nucleotides matching TRBD2. The germline V gene encodes CDR1 SGDLS and CDR2 YYNGEE. With 3 bases clipped from V and 2 bases from J, the junction kept 9 bases outside the gene matches. The CDR3 sequence is 17 residues long. The DNA of the CDR3 is TGTGCCAGCAGCGCGCCACCGGGACTAGCCGCCTACAATGAGCAGTTCTTC. Translation: CASSAPPGLAAYNEQFF.

As for this clone: Within the sample, other DNA sequences also encode this same CDR3. The chain recombines TRBV10-2 with TRBJ2-7; D may be TRBD2 (6 bases). CDR1 WSHSY and CDR2 SAAADI come from the germline V gene. V lost 6 bases and J 3 bases, leaving 15 bases between the germline ends. The length of the CDR3 is 14 residues. CDR3: CASREGGPSYEQYF. CDR3 nucleotide sequence: TGCGCCAGCAGGGAGGGAGGACCGAGCTACGAGCAGTACTTC.

This chain connects TRBV11-2 to TRBJ1-5; the D is unclear. The ends were cut back, 4 bases at V and 1 base at J, with 17 bases in the middle. Germline assignment: CDR1 SGHAT and CDR2 FQNNGV. CDR3 length: 17 residues. This CDR3 is CASSSSIVGGSNQPQHF. As DNA, the CDR3 is TGTGCCAGCAGCTCCAGTATCGTTGGAGGGAGCAATCAGCCCCAGCATTTT.

CDR3 sequence reads: CASGLQGSGNTIYF. The CDR3 coding sequence is TGTGCTAGTGGTTTGCAGGGTTCTGGAAACACCATATATTTT. This chain links TRBV12-5 with TRBJ1-3, with D tentatively TRBD1 (5 bases). Per the germline V gene, CDR1 is LGHNT and CDR2 is FRNRAP. Trimming stripped 2 bases from V and 1 base from J, with 6 bases between. The CDR3 loop spans 14 amino acids.